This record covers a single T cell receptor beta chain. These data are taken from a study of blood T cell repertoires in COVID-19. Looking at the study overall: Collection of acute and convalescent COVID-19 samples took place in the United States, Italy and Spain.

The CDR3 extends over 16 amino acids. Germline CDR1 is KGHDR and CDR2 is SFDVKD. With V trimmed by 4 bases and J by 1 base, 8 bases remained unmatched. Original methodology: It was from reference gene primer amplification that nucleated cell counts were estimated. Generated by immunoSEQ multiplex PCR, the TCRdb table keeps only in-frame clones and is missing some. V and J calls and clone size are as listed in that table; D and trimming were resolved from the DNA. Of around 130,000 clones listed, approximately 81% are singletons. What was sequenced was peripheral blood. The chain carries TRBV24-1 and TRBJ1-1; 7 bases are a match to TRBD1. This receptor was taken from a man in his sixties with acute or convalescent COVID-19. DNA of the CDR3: TGTGCCACCAGTGAGTACCAGGGACAGAAGAACACTGAAGCTTTCTTT. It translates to CATSEYQGQKNTEAFF.